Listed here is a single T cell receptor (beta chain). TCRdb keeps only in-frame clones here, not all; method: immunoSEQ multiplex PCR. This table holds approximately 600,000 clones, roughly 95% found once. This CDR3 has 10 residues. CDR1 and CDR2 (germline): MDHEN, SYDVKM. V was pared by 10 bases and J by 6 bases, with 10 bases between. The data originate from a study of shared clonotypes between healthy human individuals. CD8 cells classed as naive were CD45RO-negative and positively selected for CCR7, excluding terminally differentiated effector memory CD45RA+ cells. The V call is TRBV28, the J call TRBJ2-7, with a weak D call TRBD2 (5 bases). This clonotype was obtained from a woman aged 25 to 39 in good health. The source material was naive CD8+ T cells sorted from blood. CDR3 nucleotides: TGTGCCACCATGGAGGTCGAGCAGTACTTC. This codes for CATMEVEQYF.